These 30 T cell receptor beta chains came from one sample sequenced in a study of shared clonotypes between healthy human individuals. It was CD45RO-negative cells, positively selected for CCR7, that made up naive CD8 cells, with terminally differentiated effector memory CD45RA+ cells excluded. Only in-frame clones appear in the TCRdb table, and some are missing; sequencing was by immunoSEQ multiplex PCR. The data hold 600,000 or so clones, with 85% to 95% observed a single time. The sample taken for sequencing was naive CD8+ T cells sorted from blood. The source of these receptors is a woman in her 30s in good health.

The chain combines TRBV28 with TRBJ2-7, with 7 bases aligning to TRBD1. The CDR3 runs to 13 residues. The germline V gene encodes CDR1 MDHEN and CDR2 SYDVKM. V lost 7 bases and J lost 2; bases outside the gene matches: 5. In nucleotides, the CDR3 is TGTGCCAGCAAACAGGGGATAACCTACGAGCAGTACTTC. This gives the protein CASKQGITYEQYF.

The J gene is TRBJ2-2, the V gene TRBV2; the D gene is possibly TRBD2 (5 bases). The V gene's germline CDR1 is SNHLY and CDR2 FYNNEI. V was cut by 3 bases and J by 0 bases, with 17 bases left in between. This CDR3 spans 18 amino acids. The CDR3 region is CASSEPITADSNTGELFF. CDR3 nucleotides: TGTGCCAGCAGTGAGCCCATTACAGCGGACTCGAACACCGGGGAGCTGTTTTTT.

CDR3 sequence reads: CASSLGLSEAFF. In DNA, the CDR3 is TGTGCCAGCAGCTTAGGACTTTCTGAAGCTTTCTTT. The chain joins TRBV7-9 to TRBJ1-1, with no clear D. CDR1 and CDR2 (germline): SEHNR, FQNEAQ (reference sequence). This CDR3 is 12 amino acids long. The germline V and J ends were trimmed by 1 base and 6 bases, with 6 bases remaining between them. Using reference TRBV7-9 and TRBJ1-1 for the parts outside the CDR3, the full variable domain is DTGVSQNPRHKITKRGQNVTFRCDPISEHNRLYWYRQTLGQGPEFLTYFQNEAQLEKSRLLSDRFSAERPKGSFSTLEIQRTEQGDSAMYLCASSLGLSEAFFGQGTRLTVV.

This chain uses TRBV11-2 with TRBJ2-7; D is tentatively TRBD1 or TRBD2 (6 bases each). The CDR3 has 15 amino acids. The V end lost 5 bases, the J end lost 2 bases, and 16 bases lay between the germline ends. Germline loops: CDR1 SGHAT, CDR2 FQNNGV. Here the CDR3 DNA reads TGTGCCAGCAGCCCTACCTTAGGGGGGCCCTACGAGCAGTACTTC. Protein product: CASSPTLGGPYEQYF.

The chain carries TRBV10-2 and TRBJ2-2; 7 positions match TRBD2. With V trimmed by 5 bases and J by 8 bases, 8 bases remained unmatched. CDR1 is WSHSY and CDR2 is SAAADI in the germline V gene. This CDR3 region has 14 residues. Here the CDR3 reads CASSPVGLIGELFF. CDR3 sequence (DNA): TGCGCCAGCAGTCCCGTGGGACTAATAGGGGAGCTGTTTTTT.

The chain links TRBV27 to TRBJ1-5; D is possibly TRBD1 (5 bases). Trimming shortened V by 2 bases and J by 2 bases, and 13 bases separated the two germline ends. This CDR3 has 16 residues. Germline CDR1 and CDR2: MNHEY and SMNVEV (reference sequence). The chain's CDR3 is CASSLRPGLGNQPQHF. CDR3 coding DNA: TGTGCCAGCAGTTTACGGCCAGGGTTGGGCAATCAGCCCCAGCATTTT.

The chain links TRBV7-9 to TRBJ2-1; D is tentatively TRBD1 or TRBD2 (5 bases each). Germline V gene data show CDR1 as SEHNR and CDR2 as FQNEAQ (reference sequence). V was clipped by 6 bases and J by 8 bases, with 26 bases between them. The CDR3 spans 17 residues. CDR3 DNA: TGTGCCAGCAGTCGCCCGCCCCGGGACGCCCCCGCGGATGAGCAGTTCTTC. It translates to CASSRPPRDAPADEQFF.

The chain uses TRBV27 and TRBJ2-5, with TRBD2 identical over 7 bases. The V segment lost 6 bases and the J segment 5 bases; nucleotides outside the gene matches: 6. There are 13 residues in the CDR3. Looked up from germline, CDR1 is MNHEY and CDR2 is SMNVEV (reference sequence). The CDR3 DNA sequence: TGTGCCAGCAGGGGAGCGGGAACGGAGACCCAGTACTTC. The encoded protein is CASRGAGTETQYF.

This sequence joins TRBV7-9 and TRBJ2-7; D is possibly TRBD1 (6 bases). V was shortened by 5 bases and J by 5 bases, with 13 bases between the two germline ends. The CDR3 runs 13 residues. The germline V gene encodes CDR1 SEHNR and CDR2 FQNEAQ (reference sequence). The CDR3 region has the DNA TGTGCCAGCAGCCCAACAGGGATCGACGAGCAGTACTTC. This encodes CASSPTGIDEQYF. The full variable domain, in which reference TRBV7-9 and TRBJ2-7 provide the parts outside the CDR3, is DTGVSQNPRHKITKRGQNVTFRCDPISEHNRLYWYRQTLGQGPEFLTYFQNEAQLEKSRLLSDRFSAERPKGSFSTLEIQRTEQGDSAMYLCASSPTGIDEQYFGPGTRLTVT.

The chain joins TRBV19 to TRBJ2-1, with D unclear. The CDR3 covers 15 residues. Between the trimmed V and J ends, which lost 0 bases and 3 bases, there was a span of 9 bases. Germline V gives CDR1 LNHDA, CDR2 SQIVND (reference sequence). This CDR3 is CASSIDLESYNEQFF. The CDR3 coding sequence is TGTGCCAGTAGTATAGATCTCGAAAGCTACAATGAGCAGTTCTTC.

The chain recombines TRBV2 with TRBJ1-5; TRBD1 is a possible D gene (6 bases). V lost 4 bases and J lost 7, with 20 bases in between. CDR3 length: 16 residues. Germline V gene lookup returns CDR1 SNHLY and CDR2 FYNNEI. CDR3 region: CASSGPSGGARQPQHF. CDR3 DNA sequence: TGTGCCAGCAGTGGGCCCTCGGGGGGGGCTCGGCAGCCCCAGCATTTT.

This sequence joins TRBV9 and TRBJ2-1, with 10 bases lining up with TRBD2. Germline trimming cut 3 bases from V and 3 bases from J; bases unmatched to any gene: 3. This CDR3 has 15 residues. CDR1 is SGDLS, CDR2 YYNGEE, per germline. The CDR3 reads CASSDPSGSYNEQFF. The CDR3 DNA sequence: TGTGCCAGCAGCGACCCTAGCGGGAGCTACAATGAGCAGTTCTTC.

The V gene is TRBV9, the J gene TRBJ2-2; no definite D call. Germline values: CDR1 SGDLS, CDR2 YYNGEE. V was cut by 1 base and J by 6 bases, with 4 bases left in between. The CDR3 runs 12 residues. The DNA of the CDR3 is TGTGCCAGCAGCGTATATCCCGGGGAGCTGTTTTTT. It is translated as CASSVYPGELFF.

The chain carries TRBV7-9 and TRBJ1-5; possible D gene TRBD1, 5 bases. The length of the CDR3 is 15 residues. Trimming removed 4 bases from V and 7 bases from J, with 17 bases in between. Germline loops: CDR1 SEHNR, CDR2 FQNEAQ (reference sequence). The CDR3 region is CASSSPQEPGQPQHF. The CDR3 DNA follows: TGTGCCAGCAGCTCCCCACAGGAACCAGGGCAGCCCCAGCATTTT.

The rearrangement uses TRBV28 and TRBJ2-7; tentatively, D is TRBD2 (5 bases). CDR1 MDHEN and CDR2 SYDVKM come from the germline V gene. CDR3 length: 17 amino acids. The V end lost 2 bases, the J end lost 5 bases, and 22 bases lay between the germline ends. The CDR3 DNA sequence: TGTGCCAGCAGTTTACCTCCGGGGATATCTCTATCGAACGAGCAGTACTTC. Translation: CASSLPPGISLSNEQYF.

The chain couples TRBV5-4 to TRBJ2-7, with D possibly being TRBD1 (6 bases). The germline gives CDR1 SGHNT, CDR2 YYREEE (reference sequence). This CDR3 is 14 amino acids long. With 2 bases removed from V and 3 bases from J, the gap between germline ends came to 12 bases. The CDR3 DNA reads as TGTGCCAGCAGCTTCCCCGACAGGCACTACGAGCAGTACTTC. This translates into CASSFPDRHYEQYF.

This clone was seen just once. The chain joins TRBV13 to TRBJ2-2, with a weak D call TRBD2 (5 bases). V shed 5 bases and J shed 8 bases, with 6 bases lying between them. The CDR3 sequence is 11 residues long. CDR1 and CDR2 from the germline V gene are PRHDT and FYEKMQ (reference sequence). The CDR3 sequence: CASSGGGELFF. In DNA, the CDR3 is TGTGCCAGCAGCGGAGGAGGGGAGCTGTTTTTT. The variable domain in full, completed from reference TRBV13 and TRBJ2-2, reads AAGVIQSPRHLIKEKRETATLKCYPIPRHDTVYWYQQGPGQDPQFLISFYEKMQSDKGSIPDRFSAQQFSDYHSELNMSSLELGDSALYFCASSGGGELFFGEGSRLTVL.

V is TRBV7-8 and J is TRBJ1-1, with D unresolved. The CDR3 is made up of 17 amino acids. Trimming shortened V by 0 bases and J by 0 bases, and 14 bases separated the two germline ends. Germline assignment: CDR1 SGHVS and CDR2 FQNEAQ. In nucleotides, the CDR3 is TGTGCCAGCAGCTTAGCGCCGGATGGCCGTGTGAACACTGAAGCTTTCTTT. Encoded protein: CASSLAPDGRVNTEAFF.

This chain uses TRBV5-4 with TRBJ1-1, with TRBD1 identical over 9 bases. Germline CDR1 is SGHNT and CDR2 is YYREEE (reference sequence). This CDR3 comprises 16 residues. V lost 2 bases to trimming and J lost 6 bases; unmatched junction nucleotides: 11. The CDR3 coding sequence is TGTGCCAGCAGCTTCGGGACAGGGCGTTCAAACGCTGAAGCTTTCTTT. This sequence encodes CASSFGTGRSNAEAFF.

Concerning this clone itself: A read error may produce the germline difference seen at one junction end. The rearrangement links TRBV7-2 to TRBJ2-7; D unresolved. Germline loops: CDR1 SGHTA, CDR2 FQGNSA. The CDR3 runs to 14 residues. The CDR3: CASSVLPYSYEQYF. DNA of the CDR3: TGTGCCAGCAGTGTTCTTCCTTACTCCTACGAGCAATACTTC.

J is TRBJ2-1 and V is TRBV19; D is perhaps TRBD2 (6 bases). This CDR3 has 15 residues. Trimming removed 3 bases from V and 8 bases from J, with 17 bases in between. Germline V lookup: CDR1 LNHDA, CDR2 SQIVND (reference sequence). The CDR3 nucleotides are TGTGCCAGTAGTATCGGGGGACTTGGAGTTTATGAGCAGTTCTTC. As protein: CASSIGGLGVYEQFF.

The rearrangement joins TRBV27 to TRBJ2-5; weak D call: TRBD1 (6 bases). Germline CDR1 and CDR2: MNHEY and SMNVEV (reference sequence). V lost 3 bases to trimming and J lost 5 bases, with 13 bases between them. CDR3 length: 14 amino acids. CDR3 bases: TGTGCCAGCAGTTTGGGGGCCGGGATGGAGACCCAGTACTTC. The encoded protein is CASSLGAGMETQYF.

V gene TRBV25-1 combines with J gene TRBJ2-2; the match to TRBD1 covers 7 bases. The junction had 3 bases not matched to a gene; V was cut back by 3 bases and J by 5 bases. The V gene's germline CDR1 is MGHDK and CDR2 SYGVNS. The CDR3 contains 14 residues. CDR3 sequence: CASSDYRGTGELFF. DNA for the CDR3: TGTGCCAGCAGTGACTACAGGGGAACCGGGGAGCTGTTTTTT.

This clone was recorded only once. The chain carries TRBV5-8 and TRBJ2-3; the D gene could be TRBD1 or TRBD2 (5 bases each). This CDR3 has 14 residues. Per germline, CDR1 SGHTS and CDR2 YDEGEE. Trimming left V 1 base short and J 0 bases short, with 6 bases between. The CDR3: CASSLRDSTDTQYF. The CDR3 coding sequence is TGTGCCAGCAGCTTGCGGGACAGCACAGATACGCAGTATTTT.

CDR3 sequence reads: CASSFLAGKNTGELFF. Written as DNA, the CDR3 is TGTGCCAGCAGTTTTTTAGCGGGAAAGAACACCGGGGAGCTGTTTTTT. This chain links TRBV28 with TRBJ2-2, with 8 bases aligning to TRBD2. In germline, CDR1 is MDHEN, CDR2 SYDVKM. CDR3 size: 16 residues. V was clipped by 3 bases and J by 1 base; unmatched bases: 4.

The rearrangement uses TRBV7-9 and TRBJ2-7, with TRBD2 matching 9 bases. After removal of 5 bases from V and 5 bases from J, the junction contained 10 bases not matched to a gene. Germline loops: CDR1 SEHNR, CDR2 FQNEAQ (reference sequence). This CDR3 comprises 15 residues. The CDR3 spells CASSLSIAGEDEQYF. DNA of the CDR3: TGTGCCAGCAGCCTATCTATAGCGGGAGAAGACGAGCAGTACTTC.

This sequence joins TRBV28 and TRBJ1-4; 10 bases map to TRBD1. V lost 6 bases and J lost 6; bases outside the gene matches: 10. The CDR3 extends over 16 amino acids. Germline V gives CDR1 MDHEN, CDR2 SYDVKM. The CDR3 DNA sequence: TGTGCCAGCAGCCGGGGGAGGACAGGGGGGGATGAAAAACTGTTTTTT. This gives the protein CASSRGRTGGDEKLFF.

The chain recombines TRBV28 with TRBJ2-1, with D unresolved. The CDR3 contains 13 residues. CDR1 and CDR2 from the germline V gene are MDHEN and SYDVKM. V lost 3 bases and J 6 bases, leaving 9 bases between the germline ends. This chain's CDR3 is CASSFGQVNEQFF. CDR3 coding DNA: TGTGCCAGCAGTTTTGGGCAGGTCAATGAGCAGTTCTTC.

V and J are TRBV10-3 and TRBJ2-2, with D perhaps matching TRBD1 or TRBD2 (8 bases each). V was shortened by 7 bases and J by 6 bases, with 33 bases between the two germline ends. The CDR3 extends over 20 amino acids. Germline V gene lookup returns CDR1 ENHRY and CDR2 SYGVKD. CDR3 sequence (DNA): TGTGCCATCAATGACGGGACAGGTCTTGGTAGCGGGATTATTGCCGGGGAGCTGTTTTTT. Its protein is CAINDGTGLGSGIIAGELFF.

V gene TRBV27 combines with J gene TRBJ2-7; D possibly corresponds to TRBD1 (6 bases). The CDR3 is made up of 14 amino acids. V shed 5 bases and J shed 3 bases, with 14 bases lying between them. Germline CDR1 is MNHEY and CDR2 is SMNVEV (reference sequence). This CDR3 reads CASSPWTDNYEQYF. CDR3 bases: TGTGCCAGCAGTCCCTGGACAGACAACTACGAGCAGTACTTC.